This TCR beta chain comes out of a study of cytomegalovirus exposure and HLA in healthy donors. Germline-derived CDR1 and CDR2 are MNHEY and SVGAGI. Trimming shortened V by 2 bases and J by 3 bases, and 11 bases separated the two germline ends. The CDR3 is 14 residues long. The PCR had 60 Vbeta and 13 Jbeta primers. Clones were read by immunoSEQ multiplex PCR, and TCRdb kept only the in-frame ones, dropping some. The sample lists more than 150,000 clones, 70% to 85% occurring once. Source material: PBMCs. This sequence was found in a woman aged 50 to 65 in good health and CMV-seropositive. V usage is TRBV6-5 and J usage is TRBJ2-7, with D possibly TRBD2 on 6 matching bases. The CDR3 coding sequence is TGTGCCAGCAGTTACACCGGGGGTTACTACGAGCAGTACTTC. Residues: CASSYTGGYYEQYF.